This T cell receptor (beta chain) was recovered during a study of blood T cell repertoires in COVID-19. Study overall: Samples came from the United States, Italy and Spain, spanning acute and convalescent COVID-19.

CDR3 length equals 14 residues. Germline V gene sequence: CDR1 LNHDA, CDR2 SQIVND (reference sequence). Trimming cost V 0 bases and J 4 bases, with 7 bases left between them. Contact with a PCR-confirmed or clinician-diagnosed COVID-19 case occurred within 2 weeks of entry. A single count supports this clone. As originally analysed: Reference gene primer amplification gave nucleated cell count estimates. Produced via immunoSEQ multiplex PCR; TCRdb's table is partial and in-frame only. From that table come the V and J calls and clone size; the DNA was used to work out D and trimming. This repertoire shows approximately 200,000 clones, 75% to 90% found once; its top ten account for approximately 4.8%.

Sequences were obtained from PBMCs or T cells enriched from blood (not recorded which). The chain employs TRBV19 and TRBJ1-5; no definite D call. This clonotype originated in a woman between 25 and 40 years old who had been exposed to COVID-19. The CDR3 DNA follows: TGTGCCAGTAGTATAGATGACACTAATCAGCCCCAGCATTTT. Amino acids: CASSIDDTNQPQHF.